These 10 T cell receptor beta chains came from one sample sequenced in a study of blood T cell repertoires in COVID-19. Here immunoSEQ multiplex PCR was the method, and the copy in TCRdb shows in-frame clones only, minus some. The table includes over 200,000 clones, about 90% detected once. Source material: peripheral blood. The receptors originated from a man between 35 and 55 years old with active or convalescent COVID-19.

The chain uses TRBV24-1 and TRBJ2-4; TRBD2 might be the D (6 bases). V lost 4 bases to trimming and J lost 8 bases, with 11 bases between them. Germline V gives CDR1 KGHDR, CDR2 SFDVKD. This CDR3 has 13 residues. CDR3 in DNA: TGTGCCACCAGTGACAAGGGCGGGGACATTCAGTACTTC. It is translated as CATSDKGGDIQYF.

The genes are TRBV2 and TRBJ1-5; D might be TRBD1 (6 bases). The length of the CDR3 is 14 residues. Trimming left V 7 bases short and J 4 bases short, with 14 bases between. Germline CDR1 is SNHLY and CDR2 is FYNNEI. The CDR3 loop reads CASTGPRGNQPQHF. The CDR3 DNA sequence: TGTGCCAGCACCGGACCGAGGGGGAATCAGCCCCAGCATTTT.

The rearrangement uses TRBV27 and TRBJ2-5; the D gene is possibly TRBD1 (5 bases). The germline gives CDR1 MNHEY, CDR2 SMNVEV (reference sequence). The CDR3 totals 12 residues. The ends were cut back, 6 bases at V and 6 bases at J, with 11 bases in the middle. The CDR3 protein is CASSSREKTQYF. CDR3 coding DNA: TGTGCCAGCAGCTCCAGGGAAAAGACCCAGTACTTC.

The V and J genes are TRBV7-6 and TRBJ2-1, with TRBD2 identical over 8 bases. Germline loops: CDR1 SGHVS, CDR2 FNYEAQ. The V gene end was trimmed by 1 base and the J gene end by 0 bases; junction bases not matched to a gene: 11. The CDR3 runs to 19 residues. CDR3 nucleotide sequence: TGTGCCAGCAGCTTAGTATTCACGGGGGGGACGAGCTCCTACAATGAGCAGTTCTTC. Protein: CASSLVFTGGTSSYNEQFF.

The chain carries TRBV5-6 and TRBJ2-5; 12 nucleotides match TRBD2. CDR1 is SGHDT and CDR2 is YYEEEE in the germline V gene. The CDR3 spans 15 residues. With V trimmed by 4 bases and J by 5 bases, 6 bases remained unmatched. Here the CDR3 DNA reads TGTGCCAGCAGCCTACTAGCGGGGGGTGTGGAGACCCAGTACTTC. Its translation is CASSLLAGGVETQYF.

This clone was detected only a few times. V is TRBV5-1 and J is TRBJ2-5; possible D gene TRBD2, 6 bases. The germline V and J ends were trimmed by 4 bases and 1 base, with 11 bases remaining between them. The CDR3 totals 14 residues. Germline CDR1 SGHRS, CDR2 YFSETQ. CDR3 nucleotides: TGCGCCAGCAGCCCGGGGAGGTTCCAAGAGACCCAGTACTTC. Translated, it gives CASSPGRFQETQYF.

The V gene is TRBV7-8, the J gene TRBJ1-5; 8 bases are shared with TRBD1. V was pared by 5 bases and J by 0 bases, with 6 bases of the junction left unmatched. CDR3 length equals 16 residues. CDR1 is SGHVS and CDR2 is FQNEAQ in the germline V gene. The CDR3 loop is CASSVRGQNSNQPQHF. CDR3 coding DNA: TGTGCCAGCAGCGTCAGGGGGCAGAATAGCAATCAGCCCCAGCATTTT.

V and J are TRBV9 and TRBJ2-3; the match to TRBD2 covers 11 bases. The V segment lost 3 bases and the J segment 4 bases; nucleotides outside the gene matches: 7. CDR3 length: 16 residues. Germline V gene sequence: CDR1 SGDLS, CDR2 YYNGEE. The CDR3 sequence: CASSDNSGGASDTQYF. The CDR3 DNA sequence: TGTGCCAGCAGCGACAATAGCGGGGGGGCTTCAGATACGCAGTATTTT.

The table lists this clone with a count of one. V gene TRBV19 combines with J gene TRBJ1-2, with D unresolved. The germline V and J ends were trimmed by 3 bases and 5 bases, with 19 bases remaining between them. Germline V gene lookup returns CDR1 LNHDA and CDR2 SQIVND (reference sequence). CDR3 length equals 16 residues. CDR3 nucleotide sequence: TGTGCCAGTAGTATGGTCTCGGGGATTCCGGTGTATGGCTACACCTTC. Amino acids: CASSMVSGIPVYGYTF.

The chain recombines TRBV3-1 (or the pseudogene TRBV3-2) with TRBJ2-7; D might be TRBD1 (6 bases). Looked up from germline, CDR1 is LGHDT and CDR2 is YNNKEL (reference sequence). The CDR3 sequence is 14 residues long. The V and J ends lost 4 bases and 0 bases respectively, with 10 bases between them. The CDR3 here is CASSPQGYSYEQYF. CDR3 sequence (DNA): TGTGCCAGCAGCCCGCAGGGGTACTCCTACGAGCAGTACTTC.